Listed below are T cell receptor beta chains from one sample, sequenced in a study of immune cell composition in non-small cell lung cancer. Only in-frame clones appear in the TCRdb table, and some are missing; sequencing was by immunoSEQ multiplex PCR. The data contain over 5,000 clones, approximately 71% of them singletons. The source material was non-adjacent lung tissue. The receptors come from a human donor with non-small cell lung cancer. CDR3s leave out the opening cysteine and the closing phenylalanine or tryptophan.

v_gene	CDR3aa
TRBV6-6	ASSYSTWRWDTEAF
TRBV4-1	ASSLSPGGTEAF
TRBV2	ASIGQGATGELF
TRBV6-5	ASRANPFSGNTIY
TRBV7-6	ASRLLAGANTGELF
TRBV30	AWEDSGGAKDTQY
TRBV5-1	ASSGGTSGDFTDTQY
TRBV7-2	ASSLGSPGDNSPLH
TRBV6-4	ASSQGQGATDTQY
TRBV6-6	ASRDRSYEQY